This TCR beta chain comes out of a study of blood T cell repertoires in COVID-19. Study background: PBMCs, B-cell-depleted T cells, or T cells were the source of the cDNA or gDNA that made up the material.

This CDR3 comprises 12 residues. V lost 2 bases, J lost 2 bases, and 3 bases lay in between. CDR1 and CDR2 from the germline V gene are SEHNR and FQNEAQ (reference sequence). In the authors' workflow: Nucleated cell number was recorded as an estimate derived from reference gene primer amplification. The method was immunoSEQ multiplex PCR; TCRdb's version includes in-frame clones alone and lacks a portion of them. V, J and clone size are those of that table, while D and trimming were read from the DNA. The sample yields around 64,000 clones, approximately 84% seen once. The sequenced sample consisted of peripheral blood. The V and J genes are TRBV7-9 and TRBJ1-1; D not resolved. The receptor comes from a man in his fifties or sixties with active COVID-19. CDR3 region: CASSLQNTEAFF. CDR3 DNA sequence: TGTGCCAGCAGCTTACAAAACACTGAAGCTTTCTTT.